This T cell receptor beta chain was identified in a study of beta chain features in type 1 diabetes. Whole-study results and caveats: Shortening of TCRB CDR3s, moderate but significant, appeared in all four CD4+ subsets of Type 1 diabetes patients. A potential PCR bias toward shorter templates would be equal in patient and control samples.

CD4+ naive, central memory, regulatory and stem cell-like memory cells were sorted via CD45RO/CCR7/CD25/CD127/CD95/CD27. Notes on this clone: No antigen is known for it.

Every bit of the isolated RNA underwent reverse transcription, so sequencing read expressed TCRB transcripts. Sequencing used immunoSEQ multiplex PCR; TCRdb keeps in-frame clones, though not all of them. The profile shows a few hundred thousand clones, 9.6% of them singletons. V shed 4 bases and J 5 bases; nucleotides not matched to a gene: 5. This CDR3 has 15 residues. The V gene's germline CDR1 is MGHRA and CDR2 YSYEKL. The chain employs TRBV4-1 and TRBJ1-5, with 10 bases matching TRBD1. This sequence originates from a man aged 30 to 45 with type 1 diabetes. Sequences were obtained from central memory CD4+ T cells from blood. CDR3 in amino acids: CASSRDGQGDQPQHF. Written as DNA, the CDR3 is TGCGCCAGCAGCCGGGACGGACAGGGGGATCAGCCCCAGCATTTT.